The T cell receptor (beta chain) under discussion was sequenced for a study of cytomegalovirus exposure and HLA in healthy donors. This PCR relied on a set of 60 Vbeta primers and 13 Jbeta primers. Using immunoSEQ multiplex PCR, the repertoire was profiled, and TCRdb retains in-frame clones only, with some absent. The sample carries approximately 190,000 clones, more than 65% recorded once. Sequencing was carried out using PBMCs. The origin of this receptor is a woman in her twenties or thirties in good health and CMV-seropositive.

CDR3 DNA: TGCGCCAGCAAAAGCTCAACAACTAATGAAAAACTGTTTTTT. Translating it yields CASKSSTTNEKLFF. The chain is built from TRBV5-1 and TRBJ1-4; D is unresolved. V was cut by 6 bases and J by 0 bases, with 9 bases left in between. The CDR3 totals 14 residues. CDR1 is SGHRS, CDR2 YFSETQ, per germline.